This TCR beta chain was profiled in a study of CD8+ T cells in alopecia areata. About the research overall: Each day, treated patients took oral tofacitinib twice, at 5 to 10 mg per dose. Scoring treated patients' severity relied on the percentage of scalp area affected. It was 6 to 18 months of tofacitinib, and then there were 6 months off drug. Study results and caveats: Given one nonresponder, whether baseline CD8+ expansion relates to response remains uncertain.

The germline V gene encodes CDR1 GTSNPN and CDR2 SVGIG (reference sequence). V was pared by 4 bases and J by 4 bases, with 5 bases between. This CDR3 region has 11 residues. Stated treatment: oral pan-JAK inhibitor, 5-10 mg twice daily. RNA was isolated and reverse transcribed to cDNA, the sequencing template. Clones were read by immunoSEQ multiplex PCR, and TCRdb kept only the in-frame ones, dropping some. The table shows 190,000 or so clones, with 58% occurring only once. As to this clone: The antigen remains unidentified.

The receptor was derived from a human donor with alopecia areata. The sample was CD8+ T cells sorted from blood, taken at week 24, from a patient treated with tofacitinib. The chain carries TRBV30 and TRBJ2-1; no definite D call. The CDR3 sequence is CAWKRYNEQFF. The CDR3 DNA reads TGTGCCTGGAAAAGATACAATGAGCAGTTCTTC.